Reported below is one T cell receptor beta chain. As yet, its antigen is unknown. This sample is part of a study of shared clonotypes between healthy human individuals. Study background: A couple of women and a few men aged 18 to 49 made up the donors. Every donor yielded three CD4 naive, three CD4 memory, two CD8 naive and one CD8 memory plate. Study-level findings and limits: Sharing across four donors was highest in naive CD4 (around 5%) and lowest in memory CD8 (approximately 0.4%).

Assay: immunoSEQ multiplex PCR; the TCRdb copy retains only in-frame clones and omits some. Here the sample spans nearly 1 million clones, approximately 80% being singletons. The CDR3 covers 15 residues. Trimming at V came to 4 bases and at J to 9 bases, leaving 12 bases not matched to a gene. From germline, CDR1 is SGHRS and CDR2 YFSETQ. J is TRBJ2-1 and V is TRBV5-1; 8 bases agree with TRBD1. The receptor's source is a man between 18 and 29 years old in good health. What was sequenced was memory CD4+ T cells sorted from blood. As for subset: CD45RA-negative fraction. The CDR3 region has the DNA TGCGCCAGCAGCCGTGCGGACAGGGAGGTGGGTGAGCAGTTCTTC. This translates into CASSRADREVGEQFF.